The T cell receptor (beta chain) described here comes from a study of CD4 T cells in relation to SARS-CoV-2 and coronaviruses. Study in general: After 10 days of antigen culture, PBMC TCR beta CDR3s were sequenced. The HLA restriction of the shared crossreactive spike epitopes was mapped.

The CDR3 sequence is 16 residues long. Trimming took off 1 base at V and 6 bases at J, with 19 bases between the two ends. In germline, CDR1 is LGHDT, CDR2 YNNKEL (reference sequence). Before the COVID-19 pandemic, during about 2011-2019, CD4+ T cells were taken from unexposed donors. CD4+ T cells were isolated from the cells after 10 days of culture. Testing used SARS-CoV-2 S/N and four cold-coronavirus spikes on unexposed-donor CD4+ T cells, cells permitting. As regards this clone: The target antigen is unknown.

Generated by immunoSEQ multiplex PCR, the TCRdb table keeps only in-frame clones and is missing some. In the table there are around 18,000 clones, about 76% of which are singletons. The sequenced sample was CD4+ T cells from PBMCs, cultured in vitro. The receptor's source is a human donor in good health. The chain combines TRBV3-1 (or the pseudogene TRBV3-2) with TRBJ2-7, with TRBD2 as a possible D gene (5 bases). Written as DNA, the CDR3 is TGTGCCAGCAGCCAAGGTGGTCCGTCGGTGGCGGGCGAGCAGTACTTC. This codes for CASSQGGPSVAGEQYF.